One sample yielded the 4 T cell receptor beta chains listed below, sequenced in a study of beta chain features in type 1 diabetes. The study reverse transcribed the entire isolated RNA, so it sequenced expressed TCRB transcripts. The data were produced by immunoSEQ multiplex PCR, yet TCRdb's version contains in-frame clones alone and is incomplete. The profile shows hundreds of thousands of clones, 12% to 15% of them singletons. Material: central memory CD4+ T cells from blood. These receptors came from a young man in good health.

With regard to this clone: One junction end does not reproduce the germline sequence, and a read error may be involved. The gene calls are TRBV6-5 and TRBJ1-1; D perhaps matches TRBD1 (5 bases). The CDR3 contains 12 residues. From germline, CDR1 is MNHEY and CDR2 SVGAGI. The CDR3: CAISEEGSWPFF. CDR3 DNA: TGTGCCATCAGTGAAGAGGGGTCGTGGCCTTTCTTT.

The CDR3 DNA sequence: TGTGCCAGCAGCCACGCCGGACTCCAAGAGACCCAGTACTTC. Protein product: CASSHAGLQETQYF. The chain links TRBV4-2 to TRBJ2-5; a weak D match, TRBD2 (5 bases). CDR3 length: 14 amino acids. CDR1 and CDR2 (germline): LGHNA, YNFKEQ. V lost 3 bases and J lost 1, with 9 bases in between.

This clone was counted between two and nine times. The chain links TRBV4-1 to TRBJ1-1; no reliable D call. This CDR3 region has 14 residues. With 5 bases removed from V and 8 bases from J, the gap between germline ends came to 18 bases. Germline lookup yields CDR1 MGHRA and CDR2 YSYEKL. As DNA, the CDR3 is TGCGCCAGCAGCTCCCCCTTGCCGGGGTCCGAAGCTTTCTTT. Its translation is CASSSPLPGSEAFF.

The rearrangement links TRBV7-2 to TRBJ1-1; no clear D. Trimming removed 5 bases from V and 0 bases from J, with 7 bases in between. Germline assignment: CDR1 SGHTA and CDR2 FQGNSA. The length of the CDR3 is 13 residues. This CDR3 is CASSQVLNTEAFF. In DNA form, the CDR3 reads TGTGCCAGCAGCCAAGTTCTGAACACTGAAGCTTTCTTT.